The 21 T cell receptor beta chains presented below share a single source sample, sequenced in a study of blood T cell repertoires in COVID-19. The repertoire was sequenced with immunoSEQ multiplex PCR; TCRdb's copy has only in-frame clones and lacks some. The data hold 85,000 to 100,000 clones, with less than 85% observed a single time. The sample consisted of peripheral blood. These receptors were obtained from a man aged 50 to 59 who had recovered from COVID-19.

This rearrangement joins TRBV28 to TRBJ2-7, with 11 positions matching TRBD1. The CDR3 runs to 17 residues. Germline V lookup: CDR1 MDHEN, CDR2 SYDVKM. V trimming: 3 bases; J trimming: 4 bases; junction bases outside the gene matches: 11. The CDR3 sequence: CASSLRFAGTGGYEQYF. The CDR3 DNA sequence: TGTGCCAGCAGTTTGCGCTTTGCGGGGACAGGGGGTTACGAGCAGTACTTC.

The J gene is TRBJ2-1, the V gene TRBV5-1; 13 bases agree with TRBD2. Germline V CDR1 and CDR2: SGHRS, YFSETQ. This CDR3 is built from 15 residues. With 0 bases clipped from V and 8 bases from J, the junction kept 2 bases outside the gene matches. CDR3 DNA: TGCGCCAGCAGCTTGGGGACTAGCGGGAGTTATGAGCAGTTCTTC. It codes for CASSLGTSGSYEQFF. The variable domain in full, with the rest retrieved from reference TRBV5-1 and TRBJ2-1, is KAGVTQTPRYLIKTRGQQVTLSCSPISGHRSVSWYQQTPGQGLQFLFEYFSETQRNKGNFPGRFSGRQFSNSRSEMNVSTLELGDSALYLCASSLGTSGSYEQFFGPGTRLTVL.

This rearrangement joins TRBV7-8 to TRBJ2-7; the D is unclear. Germline V lookup: CDR1 SGHVS, CDR2 FQNEAQ. This CDR3 is 14 amino acids long. Trimming removed 5 bases at V and 1 base at J, with 12 bases between. DNA of the CDR3: TGTGCCAGCAGCCACTCCGAGAAATCCTACGAGCAGTACTTC. Protein: CASSHSEKSYEQYF.

The V gene is TRBV27, the J gene TRBJ1-2; D unclear. CDR3 size: 13 residues. V lost 5 bases, J lost 5 bases, and 12 bases lay in between. Germline values: CDR1 MNHEY, CDR2 SMNVEV (reference sequence). The CDR3 here is CASSQPGTYGYTF. CDR3 coding DNA: TGTGCCAGCAGTCAACCGGGAACTTATGGCTACACCTTC.

V usage is TRBV2 and J usage is TRBJ1-1, with a tentative D call TRBD1 (5 bases). The CDR3 runs 12 residues. Germline V lookup: CDR1 SNHLY, CDR2 FYNNEI. V dropped 6 bases and J dropped 8 bases, with 13 bases sitting between them. The CDR3: CASRVGRGEAFF. In nucleotides, the CDR3 is TGTGCCAGCAGGGTCGGTCGGGGGGAAGCTTTCTTT.

The V and J genes are TRBV3-1 (or the pseudogene TRBV3-2) and TRBJ2-7, with 8 bases aligning to TRBD2. Germline V gene data show CDR1 as LGHDT and CDR2 as YNNKEL (reference sequence). The V and J ends lost 2 bases and 6 bases, in that order; junction bases with no gene match: 3. The CDR3 runs to 13 residues. In DNA, the CDR3 is TGTGCCAGCAGCCAACGGGGGGGAGGCGAGCAGTACTTC. Its protein product is CASSQRGGGEQYF.

V is TRBV5-1 and J is TRBJ2-7, with D uncertain. Germline V CDR1 and CDR2: SGHRS, YFSETQ. The germline V and J ends were trimmed by 0 bases and 3 bases, with 13 bases remaining between them. The CDR3 covers 15 residues. CDR3: CASSLAPQPYYEQYF. DNA for the CDR3: TGCGCCAGCAGCTTGGCACCGCAACCCTACTACGAGCAGTACTTC.

The CDR3 DNA reads as TGTGCCAGCAGTACAGGAATCAATCAGCCCCAGCATTTT. This gives the protein CASSTGINQPQHF. The chain has TRBV7-2 and TRBJ1-5, with D possibly matching TRBD1 (5 bases). This CDR3 comprises 13 residues. Trimming stripped 6 bases from V and 3 bases from J, with 9 bases between. The germline CDR1 and CDR2 sequences are SGHTA and FQGNSA.

The V call is TRBV19, the J call TRBJ2-1; D is undetermined. Trimming cost V 6 bases and J 3 bases, with 9 bases left between them. Germline V lookup: CDR1 LNHDA, CDR2 SQIVND (reference sequence). The CDR3 totals 13 residues. In nucleotides, the CDR3 is TGTGCCAGTAGCAAGTTAGTCTACAATGAGCAGTTCTTC. Translated, it gives CASSKLVYNEQFF.

The rearrangement joins TRBV5-1 to TRBJ2-7, with D possibly matching TRBD1 (5 bases). There are 15 residues in the CDR3. Germline CDR1 SGHRS, CDR2 YFSETQ. Trimming shortened V by 4 bases and J by 0 bases, and 14 bases separated the two germline ends. The CDR3, as DNA: TGCGCCAGCAGCCTAGACTTAACAGGCTCCTACGAGCAGTACTTC. It yields the protein CASSLDLTGSYEQYF.

The CDR3 DNA sequence: TGTGCCAGCAGCCTTCCTATCAGGGGGTTTCTGAACACTGAAGCTTTCTTT. Amino acids: CASSLPIRGFLNTEAFF. The rearrangement joins TRBV5-5 to TRBJ1-1; 7 nucleotides agree with TRBD1. The CDR3 totals 17 residues. Trimming took 4 bases from V and 0 from J; bases not matched to a gene: 12. Germline lookup yields CDR1 SGHKS and CDR2 YYEKEE (reference sequence).

The chain is built from TRBV7-8 and TRBJ1-5; D remains unclear. Trimming removed 5 bases at V and 4 bases at J, with 15 bases between. CDR1 and CDR2 (germline): SGHVS, FQNEAQ. The CDR3 runs to 15 residues. CDR3 DNA: TGTGCCAGCAGCCCGAGGTCAGAGGCTAATCAGCCCCAGCATTTT. Protein sequence: CASSPRSEANQPQHF.

This clone was observed a few times. A junction boundary mismatches the germline segment, possibly from a read error. This chain links TRBV12-3 or TRBV12-4 with TRBJ2-1; 9 bases align to TRBD2. The CDR3 sequence is 11 residues long. The DNA of the CDR3 is TGTGCCAGCAGCGGGACTAGCAAACAGCTCTTC. Its protein product is CASSGTSKQLF.

The rearrangement joins TRBV5-5 to TRBJ1-2; D is ambiguous. Germline CDR1 SGHKS, CDR2 YYEKEE (reference sequence). Between the trimmed V and J ends, which lost 0 bases and 5 bases, there was a span of 11 bases. The CDR3 consists of 14 residues. CDR3 coding DNA: TGTGCCAGCAGCTTGGAGGTCAGGACTTATGGCTACACCTTC. It translates to CASSLEVRTYGYTF.

The V and J genes are TRBV9 and TRBJ2-1, with TRBD2 matching 8 bases. The germline CDR1 and CDR2 sequences are SGDLS and YYNGEE. This CDR3 is 15 amino acids long. The trim removed 0 bases at V and 7 bases at J, leaving 6 bases unmatched. This chain's CDR3 is CASSVDSGGWNEQFF. The CDR3, as DNA: TGTGCCAGCAGCGTAGATTCGGGAGGGTGGAATGAGCAGTTCTTC.

This rearrangement joins TRBV9 to TRBJ1-1, with 7 bases that match TRBD1. V was clipped by 3 bases and J by 2 bases; unmatched bases: 4. This CDR3 is 14 amino acids long. Germline values: CDR1 SGDLS, CDR2 YYNGEE. CDR3 in amino acids: CASSATGFNTEAFF. For the CDR3, the DNA is TGTGCCAGCAGCGCGACAGGGTTTAACACTGAAGCTTTCTTT. Filled out from reference TRBV9 and TRBJ1-1, the complete variable domain reads DSGVTQTPKHLITATGQRVTLRCSPRSGDLSVYWYQQSLDQGLQFLIQYYNGEERAKGNILERFSAQQFPDLHSELNLSSLELGDSALYFCASSATGFNTEAFFGQGTRLTVV.

J is TRBJ2-1 and V is TRBV6-4; the D gene is possibly TRBD2 (5 bases). The ends were cut back, 2 bases at V and 12 bases at J, with 14 bases in the middle. The CDR3 runs to 13 residues. Germline V gives CDR1 MRHNA, CDR2 SNTAGT. The CDR3 nucleotides are TGTGCCAGCAGTGACGGGGAGTTTGGTGGGCAGTTCTTC. It translates to CASSDGEFGGQFF.

V gene TRBV5-8 combines with J gene TRBJ1-5, with TRBD1 matching over 7 bases. The CDR3 is 14 residues long. In germline, CDR1 is SGHTS, CDR2 YDEGEE. With 3 bases clipped from V and 6 bases from J, the junction kept 6 bases outside the gene matches. The CDR3 DNA follows: TGTGCCAGCAGCTCGCGGACAGGCTTTCAGCCCCAGCATTTT. It encodes CASSSRTGFQPQHF.

V usage is TRBV6-5 and J usage is TRBJ2-2; 7 bases align to TRBD1. Germline V lookup: CDR1 MNHEY, CDR2 SVGAGI. V lost 9 bases to trimming and J lost 8 bases; unmatched junction nucleotides: 9. CDR3 length: 13 residues. CDR3 nucleotides: TGTGCCAGTTCCCGACAGGGCGGAGGGGAGCTGTTTTTT. Encoded protein: CASSRQGGGELFF.

This chain connects TRBV19 to TRBJ1-2; a weak D match, TRBD1 (6 bases). The CDR3 length is 14 residues. V shed 3 bases and J shed 3 bases, with 11 bases lying between them. From germline, CDR1 is LNHDA and CDR2 SQIVND (reference sequence). The CDR3 DNA follows: TGTGCCAGTAGTATGGGGGGGCCCGACTATGGCTACACCTTC. The encoded protein is CASSMGGPDYGYTF. Drawing the rest from reference TRBV19 and TRBJ1-2, the complete variable domain is DGGITQSPKYLFRKEGQNVTLSCEQNLNHDAMYWYRQDPGQGLRLIYYSQIVNDFQKGDIAEGYSVSREKKESFPLTVTSAQKNPTAFYLCASSMGGPDYGYTFGSGTRLTVV.

This chain connects TRBV4-1 to TRBJ2-7; TRBD2 aligns across 9 bases. The CDR3 covers 16 residues. The V segment lost 0 bases and the J segment 4 bases; nucleotides outside the gene matches: 7. From germline, CDR1 is MGHRA and CDR2 YSYEKL. The CDR3 DNA follows: TGCGCCAGCAGCCAAGATAGTGCGGGAGGGCCTTACGAGCAGTACTTC. Translating gives CASSQDSAGGPYEQYF.